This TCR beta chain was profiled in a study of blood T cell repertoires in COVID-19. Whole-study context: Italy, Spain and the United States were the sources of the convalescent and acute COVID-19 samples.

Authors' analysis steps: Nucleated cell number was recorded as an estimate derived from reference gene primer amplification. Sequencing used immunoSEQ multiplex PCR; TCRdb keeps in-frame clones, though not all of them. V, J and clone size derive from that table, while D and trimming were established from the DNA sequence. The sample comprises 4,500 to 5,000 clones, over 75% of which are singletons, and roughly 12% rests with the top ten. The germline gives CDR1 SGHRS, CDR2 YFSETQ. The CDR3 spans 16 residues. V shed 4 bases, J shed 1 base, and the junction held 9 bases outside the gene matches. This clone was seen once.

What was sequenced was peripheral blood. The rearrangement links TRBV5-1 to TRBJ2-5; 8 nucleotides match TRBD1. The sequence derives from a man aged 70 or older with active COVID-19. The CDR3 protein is CASSTGQGEAQETQYF. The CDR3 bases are TGCGCCAGCAGCACAGGACAGGGAGAAGCCCAAGAGACCCAGTACTTC.